This T cell receptor beta chain was profiled in a study of CD8+CD57+ T cells in acquired aplastic anemia. Study summary: Recorded DNA amounts for sorted CD4+ and CD8+ cells had an average of 3.2 ug. Study-wide findings and caveats: Between patients and controls, around 30 CD8+ CDR3 sequences were found in common.

TCR beta VDJ combinations and CDR3 sequences were profiled from genomic DNA. TCRdb re-derived calls from the reads in MiXCR, one entry per CDR3 protein. Of a few hundred thousand distinct CDR3 sequences in the sample, approximately 82% were seen once. The sequenced patients had an expansion of CD8+CD57+ cells seen by flow cytometry. Acquired aplastic anemia of severe grade affected all patients. Receipt of therapy had not occurred in any patient by the time of blood sampling. Note on this clonotype: Its antigen remains unidentified.

Trimming shortened V by 0 bases and J by 8 bases, and 20 bases separated the two germline ends. The germline V gene has CDR1 SGHNT and CDR2 YENEEA. The CDR3 contains 17 residues. This sequence joins TRBV11-3 and TRBJ2-1, with TRBD2 as a possible D gene (5 bases). The source is a human donor with aplastic anemia. The sample was sorted CD4+, CD8+, or CD8+CD57+ T cells (not recorded which) from PBMCs. The CDR3 region is CASSLDPPEALSHEQFF. The CDR3 DNA sequence: TGTGCCAGCAGCTTAGATCCCCCGGAGGCCCTATCCCATGAGCAGTTCTTC.